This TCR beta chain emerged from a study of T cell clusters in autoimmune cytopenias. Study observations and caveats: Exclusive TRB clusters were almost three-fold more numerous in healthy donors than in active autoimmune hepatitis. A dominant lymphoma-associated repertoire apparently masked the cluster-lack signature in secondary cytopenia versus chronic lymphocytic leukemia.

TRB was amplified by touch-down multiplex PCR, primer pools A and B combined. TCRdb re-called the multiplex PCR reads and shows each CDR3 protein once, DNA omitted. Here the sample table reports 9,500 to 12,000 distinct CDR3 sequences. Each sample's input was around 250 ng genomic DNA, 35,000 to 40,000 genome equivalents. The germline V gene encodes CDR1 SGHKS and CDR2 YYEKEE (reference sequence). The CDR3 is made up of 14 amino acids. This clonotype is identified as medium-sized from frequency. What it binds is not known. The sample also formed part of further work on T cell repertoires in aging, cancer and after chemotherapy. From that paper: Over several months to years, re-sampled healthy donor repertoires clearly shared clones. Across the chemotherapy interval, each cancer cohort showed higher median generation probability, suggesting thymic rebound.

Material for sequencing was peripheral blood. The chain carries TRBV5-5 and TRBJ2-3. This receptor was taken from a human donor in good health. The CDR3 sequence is CASSLDTYSDTQYF.